The clone carrying this T cell receptor (beta chain) was detected a few times. The antigen remains undetermined. This sample is part of a study of blood T cells in healthy people across ages. Next came a second PCR, run for about 7 to 12 cycles, which used a sample-barcoded 5' primer along with a J-beta primer mix. TCRdb called the 5' RACE reads again in MiXCR, with one record for every CDR3 protein. The sample lists 800,000 to 950,000 distinct CDR3 sequences, about 28% seen once, with 9.5% to 13% in the top ten. Study-wide points: TCR beta diversity per million T cells fell roughly linearly with age.

The sample was also reused in another study, on T cells of mothers and their children. From that study: Random nucleotides (2-4) and sample barcodes were added by the M1S primer used in the second PCR. Mothers yielded over 10 million CDR3 reads, children about 3 million each. The authors identified no persistent microchimeric T cell clones.

This clonotype originated in a woman in her thirties or forties in good health. The sequenced material came from blood.

In nucleotides, the CDR3 is TGTGCCAGCAGTTTTAGTGGCGGGGTGCAAACTAGCTATGGCTACACCTTC. Protein sequence: CASSFSGGVQTSYGYTF. The chain joins TRBV28 to TRBJ1-2, with unresolved D. The V gene lost 3 bases and the J gene lost 4 bases, with 21 bases spanning the gap. This CDR3 has 17 amino acids. Germline V lookup: CDR1 MDHEN, CDR2 SYDVKM.